Presented here are 8 T cell receptor beta chains from one specimen sequenced in a study of yellow fever vaccine responses in identical twins. TCRdb fed the RT-PCR reads into MiXCR, producing one record per CDR3 protein. The table records under 950 distinct CDR3 sequences, approximately 85% of them present only once. The source material was T cells from blood (PBMCs), unsorted or a sorted subset (not recorded which), sampled before or after yellow fever vaccination (not recorded which). These receptors all stem from a female donor who received the yellow fever vaccine.

This chain links TRBV10-3 with TRBJ2-1; TRBD2 is a possible D gene (7 bases). Germline lookup yields CDR1 ENHRY and CDR2 SYGVKD. Deletions cut 0 bases from V and 2 bases from J, with 11 bases between. The CDR3 runs 16 residues. The CDR3 coding sequence is TGTGCCATCAGTGAGTCGGCGGGGGCCGCCTACAATGAGCAGTTCTTC. Residues: CAISESAGAAYNEQFF.

The gene calls are TRBV19 and TRBJ1-2, with D perhaps matching TRBD1 (6 bases). Trimming pared 6 bases from V and 2 bases from J, leaving 13 bases between. The CDR3 has 14 amino acids. Germline V gives CDR1 LNHDA, CDR2 SQIVND (reference sequence). CDR3 amino acids: CASSGLGGNYGYTF. CDR3 in DNA: TGTGCCAGTAGCGGCCTAGGGGGGAACTATGGCTACACCTTC.

V gene TRBV7-3 combines with J gene TRBJ1-2; possibly TRBD1 for D (5 bases). CDR3 length equals 13 residues. CDR1 is SGHTA and CDR2 is FQGTGA in the germline V gene. Deletions cut 2 bases from V and 5 bases from J, with 9 bases between. The CDR3 DNA is TGTGCCAGCAGCTTAGGCCAGGGTTATGGCTACACCTTC. Translated: CASSLGQGYGYTF.

V and J are TRBV11-2 and TRBJ1-2; no reliable D call. The V gene's germline CDR1 is SGHAT and CDR2 FQNNGV. V lost 4 bases and J lost 3, with 12 bases in between. This CDR3 comprises 14 residues. The CDR3 nucleotides are TGTGCCAGCAGCTACCGGAGGGAGGACTATGGCTACACCTTC. Translation: CASSYRREDYGYTF.

The gene calls are TRBV12-3 or TRBV12-4 and TRBJ2-1; 8 bases agree with TRBD1. With V trimmed by 6 bases and J by 6 bases, 10 bases remained unmatched. The CDR3 consists of 15 residues. DNA of the CDR3: TGTGCCAGCAGGGGGATGGACAGGGTTGGCAATGAGCAGTTCTTC. Translated: CASRGMDRVGNEQFF.

The V call is TRBV10-1, the J call TRBJ2-3; D remains ambiguous. Per the germline V gene, CDR1 is WNHNN and CDR2 is SYGVQD (reference sequence). V lost 6 bases and J lost 0, with 7 bases in between. CDR3 length equals 13 residues. CDR3 residues: CASRADSTDTQYF. The CDR3 DNA follows: TGCGCCAGCAGAGCCGACAGCACAGATACGCAGTATTTT.

This clonotype was observed once. The chain couples TRBV6-1 to TRBJ2-5; D gene uncertain. CDR3 length: 13 residues. Germline assignment: CDR1 MNHNS and CDR2 SASEGT. V was clipped by 8 bases and J by 1 base, with 11 bases between them. The CDR3 here is CASSLFPQETQYF. The CDR3 region has the DNA TGTGCCAGCTCTCTGTTCCCCCAAGAGACCCAGTACTTC.

The chain employs TRBV10-3 and TRBJ2-7; no clear D. The CDR3 is 13 amino acids. Deletions cut 3 bases from V and 3 bases from J, with 9 bases between. The germline V gene encodes CDR1 ENHRY and CDR2 SYGVKD. CDR3 nucleotides: TGTGCCATCAGTGACCCAGGACGCTACGAGCAGTACTTC. Translated: CAISDPGRYEQYF.